The entry that follows covers one TCR beta chain sequence. This entry comes from a study of T-cell reconstitution after alpha-beta-depleted transplantation in children. A library of TCRbeta sequences, prepared with unique molecular identifiers, was generated. TCRdb reprocessed the PCR reads with MiXCR, giving one entry per CDR3 protein. The sample yields 500,000 to 600,000 distinct CDR3 sequences, roughly 33% seen once. The ends were cut back, 6 bases at V and 5 bases at J, with 14 bases in the middle. Germline values: CDR1 PRHDT, CDR2 FYEKMQ (reference sequence). The CDR3 covers 14 residues. Sequenced here: PBMCs from the stem cell graft donor, sampled from the stem cell graft. This sequence was found in a human donor who donated a stem cell graft to a child with aplastic anemia. The rearrangement uses TRBV13 and TRBJ2-1; D assignment may be TRBD1 or TRBD2 (5 bases each). This CDR3 is CASSSPRDHNEQFF. The CDR3 DNA follows: TGTGCCAGCAGTTCACCCCGGGACCACAATGAGCAGTTCTTC.